This T cell receptor (beta chain) was captured by sequencing in a study of cytomegalovirus exposure and HLA in healthy donors listed by TCRdb under 2017. Regarding the research as a whole: An earlier analysis of several hundred of the donors reported around 280 Gb of sequence data and roughly 120 million unique TCR beta sequences obtained from about 179 million T cells. In an earlier analysis of roughly 580 of the donors, high-throughput TCR beta sequencing was used to judge whether each TCR beta V gene segment behaved as functional or pseudogenic. A later analysis re-analyzed previously published TCR beta repertoires from 500 to 700 donors and added high-resolution HLA genotyping to study TCR occurrence patterns. Donor age, sex, ethnicity and CMV serostatus were collected together with the repertoire data. Both class I and class II loci were covered by HLA typing, at four-digit resolution. Every discovery cohort repertoire had been produced on one sequencing platform. Roughly 300 gigabases of sequencing data and around 85 million unique TCR sequences made up an early release that covered nearly 650 HLA-typed donors. Of the 398 genotyped donors, approximately 82% fell in the genetic ancestry cluster associated with self-reported Caucasian donors. The study aimed to test whether cataloging public T cell receptors could reveal signatures of past pathogen exposure. Typing coverage differed by locus: A, B, C, DRB1 and DQB1 were typed in roughly 620-630 donors, DQA1 in about 500, DPA1 in nearly 610, and DPB1 in approximately 450. Among about 370 genotyped donors of the cohort, an average of roughly 230,000 unique TCR beta nucleotide sequences was sequenced per donor, of which 15% to 20% were non-productive. In addition to the first cohort of roughly 670 subjects, a separate validation cohort of under 150 different subjects was used. Because of strong linkage in the cohort, roughly five DR-DQ haplotypes were treated as single units for association and clustering. Using immunosequencing, the study profiled T cell repertoires from around 680 subjects and related those repertoires to cytomegalovirus serostatus. Rather than using new phenotypic data, the later analysis identified candidate immune exposures from TCR beta sequences and from how often those sequences occurred across donors. High-throughput TCR immunosequencing, statistical association of individual TCRs with disease status, and machine learning were combined to predict cytomegalovirus infection status. A later genetic analysis took genome-wide SNP genotypes for about 55% of the 666 donors and used that subset as a discovery cohort. The paper as a whole reports these results and caveats: The sequencing pipeline was judged likely to have produced a cluster of highly shared sequence variants as a technical artifact. In a later analysis, the rate of TCR association differed among HLA loci, with DRB1 alleles having the most associated TCRs and HLA-C alleles having the fewest. This cohort had only TCR beta chains sequenced, and the lack of alpha or paired-chain data limited which features could be detected. Specific HLA alleles were associated with more than 15,000 TCR beta sequences at a false discovery rate of 0.05 in a later analysis. In a later genetic analysis, fewer N-insertions in productive TCRs were reported among donors in an Asian-associated ancestry cluster than the roughly 710-donor mean. Broadly in line with IMGT annotations, most TCR beta V segments showed up in productive rearrangements about 87% or about 30% of the time in an earlier analysis of 450 to 750 of the donors. Several of the top co-occurrence clusters appeared to be linked to parvovirus B19, influenza, CMV and Epstein-Barr virus, according to a later analysis. A total of fewer than 200 TCR beta chains were listed by the study as associated with cytomegalovirus. Most TCR sequences were seen in very few donors, while some public TCRs were found in many individuals. A later analysis found that HLA-associated TCR beta chains were more clonally expanded and had lower generation probabilities than equally common non-associated chains. The authors suggested that the approach could potentially be extended to other disease states and immunological phenotypes. The classifier was reported to diagnose cytomegalovirus status with high specificity and sensitivity in both the original cohort and the validation cohort. For the cohort, immune exposure information was limited to CMV serostatus. The presence/absence analyses assumed that sequencing depth was roughly uniform across donors, and that assumption may not be true. In vitro tests confirmed that a few of the cytomegalovirus-associated TCR beta chains recognize cytomegalovirus antigens. Some IMGT-functional V segments, including TRBV6-2 and TRBV6-3, could not be distinguished by the 87-base-pair reads and were therefore excluded. Linkage disequilibrium might explain the correlated functional status among segregating V segments, but an unknown experimental factor could not be ruled out. When HLA alleles, especially DR and DQ, strongly co-occurred, attributing TCR associations to individual alleles was difficult. An association between a missense DCLRE1C variant and V-gene and J-gene trimming of TCR beta chains was found in a later genetic analysis and replicated in an independent cohort. A further reported finding was that TCR beta sequences accurately predicted the HLA-A and HLA-B alleles for most subjects in the first cohort. Because some donors lacked HLA typing at each locus, the association tests relied only on the typed subset. Most CMV-associated TCR beta chains appeared to be HLA-restricted in a later analysis, and the HLA associations seemed to be driven largely by CMV exposure. Because counts were too low, some 17 rarely observed V segments, including chromosome 9 orphons, were excluded from the earlier analysis of 587 of the donors.

In total, approximately 690 healthy bone marrow donors made up the cohort. Cohort members were all nominally healthy when sampled, although unrecorded immune exposures were likely present. The donor was CMV seropositive and was included in the group of 250 to 300 seropositive cohort members. A peripheral blood sample was provided by each donor, and peripheral blood mononuclear cells were used for TCR beta sequencing. The Qiagen DNeasy Blood Extraction Kit was used to extract genomic DNA from the blood cell samples. Concerning this clone itself: What this receptor recognizes is not known. No quality values exist for individual bases; no much larger clone is one base distant.

Libraries came from the immunoSEQ multiplex PCR assay. For the multiplex PCR, a mixture combining 60 forward primers for TCR Vbeta segments and 13 reverse primers for TCR Jbeta segments was used. The CDR3 region of rearranged TCR beta genes was amplified from genomic DNA with a multiplex PCR assay. The amplified TCR beta libraries were sequenced on the Illumina HiSeq System as 87-base-pair reads. The source study handled its data this way. A later analysis counted some 80 million unique TCR beta chains across the 666 repertoires, and approximately 11 million of these chains were shared by at least two donors. To remove PCR and sequencing errors, raw reads were error-corrected and collapsed into unique sequences using a nearest-neighbor algorithm that merged closely related sequences. Alignment of CDR3 sequences to IMGT reference sequences was used to assign V, D and J gene segments. For a sequence to be retained, a match of at least six nucleotides to both a V gene segment and a J gene segment was required. A rearrangement counted as productive if the CDR3 had no stop codons and remained in frame with V and J, and every other rearrangement counted as non-productive. Following IMGT convention, CDR3 was defined as the stretch from the second conserved V-encoded cysteine up to the conserved J-encoded phenylalanine. The earlier analysis of 587 of the donors excluded sequences that lacked an unambiguous match to a single V gene segment. In an earlier analysis of 450 to 750 of the donors, a V segment was called functional when productive rearrangements were above 56.7%, and segregating when the standard deviation between donors exceeded 5%. A statistical classification framework was built to diagnose cytomegalovirus status from the catalog of TCR beta chain sequences. In a later analysis, V and J genes were assigned by comparing TCR nucleotide sequences against IMGT/GENE-DB human TR gene sequences. Using the TCRdist pipeline, a later analysis assigned CDR3 sequences along with most-parsimonious VDJ recombination scenarios. A later analysis defined each TCR beta chain by its CDR3 amino acid sequence plus V-gene family, and excluded reads lacking a unique V-gene family. As a way to deal with suspected cross-contamination and a sequencing artifact, a later analysis dropped 500 to 700 nucleotide sequences that were highly shared and had low generation probability. A later analysis calculated a clonal expansion index for each public chain from normalized within-repertoire ranks of inferred template counts. A later analysis computed generation probabilities with a VDJ recombination model fitted to out-of-frame rearrangements, and checked the results against IGoR. In a later analysis, TCR-TCR, TCR-HLA and TCR-CMV co-occurrence was scored with hypergeometric tests, and a repertoire-size bias correction was applied to TCR pairs. A later analysis estimated false discovery rates by permuting HLA or CMV assignments 20 times. In a later analysis, co-occurring TCRs were grouped with DBSCAN, and TCRdist sequence similarity was added when clustering was performed within HLA-allele-positive subsets. Repertoires with fewer than 30,000 or more than 120,000 public chains, plus five repertoires with anomalous nucleotide sharing, were excluded from co-occurrence clustering. TCRdb obtained this table from immuneACCESS and retained in-frame rearrangements with V and J assigned. These tables miss some clones; where compared with another copy, unresolved V genes account for less than half of the shortfall, and the remainder is unexplained. V, J and clone size are taken as reported in that table, and D and trimming were inferred from the DNA itself. The sample data list 150,000 to 200,000 clones, and roughly 80% of these were observed just once. About 1.4% of the sample goes to the ten largest clones.

Clipping removes 3 bases from V and 0 bases from J, with 6 as the unmatched junction base count. According to the germline V gene, CDR1 reads LGHNA and CDR2 reads YNFKEQ. The CDR3 starts with the cysteine, ends with the phenylalanine, and has 16 residues. CDR3 DNA only is kept here, 48 bases in frame from base 1. The chain joins TRBV4-2 to TRBJ2-3, with 7 junctional bases fitting TRBD1. Specimen: PBMCs. The clonotype was recovered from a girl between 5 and 17 years old in good health and CMV-seropositive. In nucleotide form, the sequence is TGTGCCAGCAGCCAGGCAGGGGGACCTAGCACAGATACGCAGTATTTT. The resulting protein is CASSQAGGPSTDTQYF.